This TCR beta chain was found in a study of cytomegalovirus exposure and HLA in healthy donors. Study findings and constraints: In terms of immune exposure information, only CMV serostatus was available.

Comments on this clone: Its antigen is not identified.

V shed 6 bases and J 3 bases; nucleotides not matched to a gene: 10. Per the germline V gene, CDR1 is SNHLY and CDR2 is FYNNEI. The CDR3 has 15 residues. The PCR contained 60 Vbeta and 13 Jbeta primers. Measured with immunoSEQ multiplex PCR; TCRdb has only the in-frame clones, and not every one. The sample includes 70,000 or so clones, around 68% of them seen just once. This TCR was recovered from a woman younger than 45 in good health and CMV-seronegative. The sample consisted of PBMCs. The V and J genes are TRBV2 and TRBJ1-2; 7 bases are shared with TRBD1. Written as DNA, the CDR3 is TGTGCCAGCAGCGACCAAAGGACAGGCGACTATGGCTACACCTTC. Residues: CASSDQRTGDYGYTF.